These 5 T cell receptor beta chains were all obtained from the same sample, sequenced in a study of T cells after yellow fever vaccination. A single record per CDR3 protein comes from TCRdb applying MiXCR to the 5' RACE reads. There are 200,000 to 300,000 distinct CDR3 sequences in the sample; 6.5% to 7.5% occur only once, and approximately 0.99% lies in the top ten. The source material was CD4+ T cells sorted from PBMCs, sampled on the day of the yellow fever booster vaccination. The receptors come from a man in his thirties or forties who received the YFV17D yellow fever vaccine.

This clonotype was counted only a few times. V gene TRBV9 combines with J gene TRBJ1-4; 8 bases map to TRBD1. Germline assignment: CDR1 SGDLS and CDR2 YYNGEE. CDR3 length equals 14 residues. The J segment lost 8 bases and the V segment lost 0 bases, leaving 3 bases of the junction unmatched. As DNA, the CDR3 is TGTGCCAGCAGCGTAGGGACAGGGAAAGAAAAACTGTTTTTT. It yields the protein CASSVGTGKEKLFF.

This clonotype came up a few times. The chain has TRBV9 and TRBJ1-2; D is perhaps TRBD1 (5 bases). The CDR3 contains 12 residues. The V and J ends lost 3 bases and 10 bases respectively, with 13 bases between them. Germline values: CDR1 SGDLS, CDR2 YYNGEE. Here the CDR3 DNA reads TGTGCCAGCAGCGCCGACAGAGGGATCTACACCTTC. Translating gives CASSADRGIYTF.

This clonotype has a handful of counts. The chain couples TRBV6-5 to TRBJ2-1; 8 positions match TRBD2. Trimming cost V 0 bases and J 3 bases; bases outside gene matches: 4. Germline lookup yields CDR1 MNHEY and CDR2 SVGAGI. This CDR3 has 16 residues. The CDR3 is CASSYSGLGHYNEQFF. DNA of the CDR3: TGTGCCAGCAGTTACTCGGGACTAGGCCACTACAATGAGCAGTTCTTC.

The chain links TRBV9 to TRBJ2-7; 8 bases align to TRBD1. This CDR3 has 16 residues. Trimming removed 2 bases from V and 7 bases from J; junction bases left unmatched: 14. CDR1 and CDR2 from the germline V gene are SGDLS and YYNGEE. The DNA for the CDR3 is TGTGCCAGCAGCGTGACAGGGGTCGGAGGCGTTGGGGAGCAGTACTTC. This codes for CASSVTGVGGVGEQYF.

The sample holds many counts of this clonotype. The V and J genes are TRBV15 and TRBJ2-2, with D unresolved. The CDR3 covers 13 residues. V lost 3 bases and J 2 bases, leaving 4 bases between the germline ends. CDR1 is LNHNV and CDR2 is YYDKDF in the germline V gene (reference sequence). CDR3 DNA sequence: TGTGCCACCAGCAGGGCCAACACCGGGGAGCTGTTTTTT. It encodes CATSRANTGELFF. Combining the CDR3 with reference TRBV15 and TRBJ2-2 gives the whole variable domain DAMVIQNPRYQVTQFGKPVTLSCSQTLNHNVMYWYQQKSSQAPKLLFHYYDKDFNNEADTPDNFQSRRPNTSFCFLDIRSPGLGDTAMYLCATSRANTGELFFGEGSRLTVL.